The present entry profiles one T cell receptor beta chain with its context. Antigen specificity is unknown. These data are taken from a study of beta chain features in type 1 diabetes. About the research overall: Nearly 110,000,000 sorted cells were examined across all samples.

The CDR3 has 11 residues. The germline gives CDR1 LNHDA, CDR2 SQIVND (reference sequence). V gave up 4 bases and J gave up 12 bases, with 11 bases separating them. Overall study findings and caveats: The influence of HLA type on TCRB rearrangement stayed undetermined. When VDJ junctions were examined, type 1 diabetes patients showed fewer insertions and more deletions. Type 1 diabetes patients had TCRB CDR3s that were shorter (moderately but significantly so) in all four CD4+ subsets.

A sort by CD45RO/CCR7/CD25/CD127/CD95/CD27 yielded CD4+ naive, central memory, regulatory and stem cell-like memory cells. Every bit of the isolated RNA underwent reverse transcription, so sequencing read expressed TCRB transcripts. Only in-frame clones appear in the TCRdb table, and some are missing; sequencing was by immunoSEQ multiplex PCR. The table records about 240,000 clones, 14% of them present only once. The receptor's source is a man under 40 with type 1 diabetes. The gene calls are TRBV19 and TRBJ2-3; D is possibly TRBD1 (7 bases). The sample comprised naive CD4+ T cells from blood. This CDR3 is CASSRQGGQYF. The CDR3 nucleotides are TGTGCCAGTAGTAGGCAGGGGGGACAGTATTTT.